Described below is a single T cell receptor (beta chain) sequence and its context. This clone is classified as medium-sized (0.01 to 0.1%). It has no known antigen specificity. The sample holds no much larger clone one base away, and base qualities are not on file. These data originate in a study of T cell repertoires in ileal Crohn's disease (dated by TCRdb to 2018 to 2020). The study in broad terms: Median disease duration was approximately 8 years, and about a third of patients were identified as active smokers at the time of surgery. Surgery was performed for a complication in all patients, with stricturing disease in about 60% and penetrating disease in approximately 39%. About half of the patients received postoperative therapy: fewer than 12 received thiopurines and 15 to 20 received anti-TNF agents. A prospective multicentre cohort supplied the 50 or so Crohn's disease patients whose TCR repertoires were analysed. The study ran alongside a multicentre cohort designed to identify predictors of early endoscopic recurrence after ileocolonic resection. Endoscopic postoperative recurrence was defined by a Rutgeerts score above i0. A total of about 170 mucosal samples from approximately 57 patients were sequenced, collected from several sites on the surgical specimen and at postoperative endoscopy. General study outcomes and caveats: A significantly higher proportion of clonal expansions was observed in active smokers at surgery than in non-smokers (about 25% vs 20%, p=0.02). Compared with CD4 T cells, sorted CD8 T cells held more high-frequency clones, which suggests that the mucosal expansions were mostly CD8. Only a subgroup of patients, of unstated size, had their mucosal CD4 and CD8 T cells sorted and sequenced. Endoscopic recurrence was linked to a higher percentage of high-frequency clones at surgery, and recurrence occurred in every patient whose clonality exceeded 26.8% (18/57).

To be eligible, patients had to be adults with ileal or ileocolonic Crohn's disease and an indication for ileocolonic resection. Before DNA extraction, whole ileal mucosal biopsies were kept frozen at -80 degrees C. A TRizol-based method was used to extract genomic DNA from the frozen whole biopsies, and the DNA was quantified with a NanoDrop 2000 spectrophotometer. The germline V gene encodes CDR1 SGHKS and CDR2 YYEKEE (reference sequence). From its cysteine to its phenylalanine, the CDR3 spans 16 amino acids. Of the read, only the CDR3 DNA is kept; its 48 bases are in frame from base 1. The trim is 4 bases for V and 3 bases for J, with a gap of 17 bases between the germline ends. For commercial TCRB immunosequencing, about 500 nanograms of biopsy DNA were submitted for each sample. CDR3 regions were amplified from genomic DNA by Adaptive Biotechnology using a two-step, amplification bias-controlled multiplex PCR. The first PCR used primers for every V and J gene segment; the second PCR added barcodes and Illumina adapters. CDR3 libraries were sequenced using an Illumina instrument. Regarding the original processing steps: The analysis used both the pipelines supplied by the vendor and custom analysis of the raw data in R/Bioconductor with R version 3.3.0. Clonality, ranging from 0 to 1, was calculated as the inverse of the normalised Shannon entropy of all productive clones. High-frequency clones were defined as the share of the repertoire taken up by the top 100 clones, keeping only clones that passed a 95% confidence test. Repertoire diversity was measured with the Simpson index, and overlap between samples was measured with the Morisita-Horn index. Drawn from immuneACCESS, this table holds only the in-frame rearrangements with V and J called that TCRdb kept. Clones are partly lost; checked studies trace under half to an unresolved V gene and leave the rest unexplained. For V, J and clone size, that table is used; D and trimming come from the DNA. This sample has 9,600 or so clones in its table, and 76% of those were observed once. The top ten constitute 25% of the sample.

The chain is encoded by TRBV5-5 joined to TRBJ1-5; perhaps TRBD1 is the D gene, with 6 bases matching. The source is an adult with Crohn's disease. The sample consisted of ileal tissue. CDR3 region: CASSIAPTGFNQPQHF. The nucleotide sequence is TGTGCCAGCAGCATCGCTCCGACAGGCTTCAATCAGCCCCAGCATTTT.